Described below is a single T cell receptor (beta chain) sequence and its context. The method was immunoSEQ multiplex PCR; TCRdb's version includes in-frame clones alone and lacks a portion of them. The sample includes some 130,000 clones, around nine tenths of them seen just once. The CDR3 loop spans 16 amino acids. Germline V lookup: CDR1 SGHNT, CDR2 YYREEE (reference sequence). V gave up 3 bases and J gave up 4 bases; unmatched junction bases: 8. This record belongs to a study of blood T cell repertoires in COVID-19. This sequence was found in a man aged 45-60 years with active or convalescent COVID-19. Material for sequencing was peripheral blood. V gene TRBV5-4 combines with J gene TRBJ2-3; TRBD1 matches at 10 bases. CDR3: CASSSRTGGVADTQYF. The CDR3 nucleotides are TGTGCCAGCAGCTCCCGGACAGGGGGAGTTGCAGATACGCAGTATTTT.